These T cell receptor beta chains were read from a single sample in a study of shared clonotypes between healthy human individuals. TCRdb's table, derived via immunoSEQ multiplex PCR, lists solely in-frame clones and lacks some. The profile shows more than 2,000,000 clones, over 90% of them singletons. The source material was naive CD4+ T cells from PBMCs. The source is a man aged 18 to 30 in good health. Some clones in this sample may be carry-over from other donors' samples. The conserved cysteine and the conserved F or W are not part of the CDR3 here.

len: 11
v_gene: TRBV6-5
j_gene: TRBJ2-1
CDR3aa: ASSYETANEQF

len: 12
v_gene: TRBV7-9
j_gene: TRBJ2-1
CDR3aa: ASSFGGPMNEQF

len: 12
v_gene: TRBV6-6
j_gene: TRBJ1-1
CDR3aa: ASSWGHPPTEAF

len: 14
v_gene: TRBV7-2
j_gene: TRBJ2-1
CDR3aa: ASSLGTGSSYNEQF

len: 12
v_gene: TRBV11-2
j_gene: TRBJ1-2
CDR3aa: ASSLLGGNYGYT

len: 9
v_gene: TRBV20-1
j_gene: TRBJ2-7
CDR3aa: SAWQAYEQY

len: 13
v_gene: TRBV6-5
j_gene: TRBJ2-7
CDR3aa: ASSTTSGGLYEQY

len: 12
v_gene: TRBV10-3
j_gene: TRBJ1-1
CDR3aa: AISSQGMDTEAF

len: 15
v_gene: TRBV14
j_gene: TRBJ2-5
CDR3aa: ASSQVRPGQARETQY

len: 12
v_gene: TRBV6-5
j_gene: TRBJ1-5
CDR3aa: ASSYSRSNQPQH

len: 14
v_gene: TRBV4-2
j_gene: TRBJ2-7
CDR3aa: ASSQESATFSYEQY

len: 12
v_gene: TRBV2
j_gene: TRBJ1-5
CDR3aa: ASSGTGENQPQH

len: 13
v_gene: TRBV9
j_gene: TRBJ2-5
CDR3aa: ASSVAGGAGETQY

len: 9
v_gene: TRBV29-1
j_gene: TRBJ2-3
CDR3aa: SVGPADTQY

len: 17
v_gene: TRBV4-2
j_gene: TRBJ2-6
CDR3aa: ASSQVHRIGGSGANVLT

len: 13
v_gene: TRBV5-1
j_gene: TRBJ2-5
CDR3aa: ASSRGPQGEETQY

len: 11
v_gene: TRBV7-2
j_gene: TRBJ2-7
CDR3aa: ASTRDRPYEQY

len: 12
v_gene: TRBV18
j_gene: TRBJ1-4
CDR3aa: ASSPGSPNEKLF

len: 13
v_gene: TRBV6-4
j_gene: TRBJ2-1
CDR3aa: ASSVSGSSYNEQF

len: 12
v_gene: TRBV5-1
j_gene: TRBJ1-1
CDR3aa: ASSPGAPRGEAF

len: 12
v_gene: TRBV30
j_gene: TRBJ2-3
CDR3aa: AWSLEGGTNTQY

len: 12
v_gene: TRBV7-7
j_gene: TRBJ2-5
CDR3aa: ASSRQGVGETQY

len: 11
v_gene: TRBV28
j_gene: TRBJ1-2
CDR3aa: ASSFEDSYGYT

len: 10
v_gene: TRBV27
j_gene: TRBJ2-1
CDR3aa: ASSLPRGDKF

len: 12
v_gene: TRBV15
j_gene: TRBJ1-4
CDR3aa: ATSRGIKGEELF

len: 14
v_gene: TRBV28
j_gene: TRBJ2-7
CDR3aa: ASSSGGTGGVNEQY

len: 13
v_gene: TRBV6-6
j_gene: TRBJ1-3
CDR3aa: ASEPRQNSGNTIY

len: 12
v_gene: TRBV29-1
j_gene: TRBJ1-3
CDR3aa: STAGQLSGNTIY

len: 13
v_gene: TRBV5-1
j_gene: TRBJ2-7
CDR3aa: ASSPNRVGSYEQY

len: 9
v_gene: TRBV20-1
j_gene: TRBJ1-1
CDR3aa: SVGGSTEAF

len: 13
v_gene: TRBV6-1
j_gene: TRBJ2-3
CDR3aa: ASSTGGAGTDTQY

len: 12
v_gene: TRBV5-6
j_gene: TRBJ2-7
CDR3aa: ASSETGGSYEQY

len: 14
v_gene: TRBV5-4
j_gene: TRBJ1-1
CDR3aa: ASSLGAAAGDTEAF

len: 12
v_gene: TRBV6-1
j_gene: TRBJ2-5
CDR3aa: ASSASGARETQY

len: 15
v_gene: TRBV19
j_gene: TRBJ2-5
CDR3aa: ASSIGLAGRPQETQY

len: 16
v_gene: TRBV18
j_gene: TRBJ2-4
CDR3aa: ASSPGTSGSVGKNIQY

len: 12
v_gene: TRBV5-1
j_gene: TRBJ1-4
CDR3aa: ASSPPGPLEKLF